The 17 T cell receptor beta chains below all came from one sample that was sequenced in a study of Graves' ophthalmopathy and Graves' hyperthyroidism (dated by TCRdb to 2016 to 2018). TCRdb shows the sequencer as Illumina HiSeq 2000. TCR beta CDR3 regions were amplified from RNA transcripts for repertoire sequencing. HTBI primers and the Qiagen OneStep RT-PCR kit were used in a first-round RT-PCR, which was followed by a second-round multiplex PCR, size selection and purification. Clones were called with MiXCR by TCRdb after fastp trimmed the public reads at Q25, and only in-frame beta chains were retained. When rows share a CDR3 protein, they turn into one entry using the most common DNA and genes. This sample comprises about 210,000 distinct CDR3 sequences, over 25% of them detected only once. Of the sample, 9.1% is held by the ten largest clones. Sequenced sample: peripheral blood. These TCRs come from a man aged 45-65 years with Graves' ophthalmopathy. Donor details come from another sample of the same person, matched by shared clones.

Regarding this clonotype: This CDR3 fails to terminate in the conserved phenylalanine or tryptophan, so it likely reflects a read error. The chain uses TRBV28 and TRBJ1-2, with D possibly being TRBD1 (5 bases). Trimming stripped 6 bases from V and 0 bases from J, with 14 bases between. The CDR3 has 15 residues. Germline V gives CDR1 MDHEN, CDR2 SYDVKM. The CDR3 here is CASSPTTGTNYGYTL. CDR3 DNA: TGTGCCAGCAGCCCCACCACAGGAACTAACTATGGCTACACCCTC.

This clonotype was found many times. The V call is TRBV6-5, the J call TRBJ1-1; 7 bases match TRBD1. Germline CDR1 and CDR2: MNHEY and SVGAGI. With V trimmed by 4 bases and J by 6 bases, 5 bases remained unmatched. The CDR3 consists of 13 residues. The DNA of the CDR3 is TGTGCCAGCAGTTGGGAGGGGGCGGCTGAAGCTTTCTTT. This gives the protein CASSWEGAAEAFF.

This clonotype was counted at least ten times. The chain combines TRBV20-1 with TRBJ2-7; possible D gene TRBD1, 6 bases. The CDR3 is 15 amino acids. V lost 0 bases and J 2 bases, leaving 14 bases between the germline ends. Germline V gene data show CDR1 as DFQATT and CDR2 as SNEGSKA (reference sequence). The CDR3 nucleotides are TGCAGTGCTAGAGACGGACAGTCCCACCCCTACGAGCAGTACTTC. Amino acids: CSARDGQSHPYEQYF.

In its sample, this clonotype was seen many times. The V and J genes are TRBV25-1 and TRBJ2-2; TRBD2 aligns across 8 bases. Losses at the gene ends were 3 bases for V and 6 bases for J; bases not matched to a gene: 9. This CDR3 contains 16 residues. Germline V gives CDR1 MGHDK, CDR2 SYGVNS. As DNA, the CDR3 is TGTGCCAGCAGTGACCTCAGCGGGAGATGGGCCGGGGAGCTGTTTTTT. Translating gives CASSDLSGRWAGELFF. The full variable domain, its missing parts supplied by reference TRBV25-1 and TRBJ2-2, is EADIYQTPRYLVIGTGKKITLECSQTMGHDKMYWYQQDPGMELHLIHYSYGVNSTEKGDLSSESTVSRIRTEHFPLTLESARPSHTSQYLCASSDLSGRWAGELFFGEGSRLTVL.

This clonotype occurred many times. The chain uses TRBV20-1 and TRBJ2-4; D is ambiguous. The V gene's germline CDR1 is DFQATT and CDR2 SNEGSKA (reference sequence). The CDR3 is 13 residues long. Trimming left V 0 bases short and J 9 bases short, with 12 bases between. CDR3 nucleotide sequence: TGCAGTGCTAGAGATGTGGCGAGTGGCATTCAGTACTTC. Protein product: CSARDVASGIQYF.

At least ten counts were recorded for this clonotype. The chain combines TRBV7-2 with TRBJ1-5; 7 nucleotides line up with TRBD1. This CDR3 is 16 amino acids long. Germline V lookup: CDR1 SGHTA, CDR2 FQGNSA. V shed 1 base and J 3 bases; nucleotides not matched to a gene: 6. The CDR3 reads CASSLDSGGPNQPQHF. The CDR3 DNA reads as TGTGCCAGCAGCTTAGACTCAGGGGGTCCCAATCAGCCCCAGCATTTT. Looking up the rest from reference TRBV7-2 and TRBJ1-5 gives the full variable domain: GAGVSQSPSNKVTEKGKDVELRCDPISGHTALYWYRQSLGQGLEFLIYFQGNSAPDKSGLPSDRFSAERTGGSVSTLTIQRTQQEDSAVYLCASSLDSGGPNQPQHFGDGTRLSIL.

This clonotype was counted at least ten times. The chain has TRBV12-3 or TRBV12-4 and TRBJ2-4; 7 bases fit TRBD2. This CDR3 region has 13 residues. V dropped 7 bases and J dropped 9; count of bases not matched to a gene: 9. CDR3 amino acids: CASTLGRGVIQYF. CDR3 DNA sequence: TGTGCCAGCACCCTAGGCCGGGGGGTCATTCAGTACTTC.

This chain links TRBV10-1 with TRBJ1-1; D gene unclear. This CDR3 is 15 amino acids long. The V end was cut by 0 bases, the J end by 10 bases, with 18 bases between. Germline assignment: CDR1 WNHNN and CDR2 SYGVQD (reference sequence). The CDR3 region is CASSESLRSAVPAFF. The CDR3 nucleotides are TGCGCCAGCAGTGAGTCTTTAAGGTCGGCGGTTCCAGCTTTCTTT.

This clonotype was seen many times. The V and J genes are TRBV29-1 and TRBJ2-7, with TRBD2 identical over 7 bases. J gave up 4 bases and V 4 bases, and 7 bases lay outside the gene matches. CDR3 length equals 13 residues. Looked up from germline, CDR1 is SQVTM and CDR2 is ANQGSEA. The CDR3 reads CSVVVGGLYEQYF. In DNA, the CDR3 is TGCAGCGTTGTTGTGGGAGGGCTTTACGAGCAGTACTTC.

This clonotype has a count of ten or more. The J gene is TRBJ2-2, the V gene TRBV2; D unclear. V was pared by 7 bases and J by 4 bases, with 16 bases between. Germline V lookup: CDR1 SNHLY, CDR2 FYNNEI. The CDR3 is made up of 15 amino acids. The CDR3 DNA reads TGTGCCAGCAAAGATTTTCGCGTTAGCACCGGGGAGCTGTTTTTT. It translates to CASKDFRVSTGELFF.

The table lists this clonotype with many counts. The CDR3 region is CASSLALGGLGANVLTF. In DNA form, the CDR3 reads TGTGCCAGCAGTTTAGCGCTGGGGGGTCTTGGGGCCAACGTCCTGACTTTC. The chain employs TRBV12-3 or TRBV12-4 and TRBJ2-6; tentative D call: TRBD2 (6 bases). V was pared by 0 bases and J by 3 bases, with 12 bases between. This CDR3 has 17 amino acids.

This clonotype was detected many times. This rearrangement joins TRBV6-2 or TRBV6-3 to TRBJ2-7, with TRBD2 identical over 9 bases. This CDR3 comprises 16 residues. The V gene's germline CDR1 is MNHEY and CDR2 SVGEGT. Trimming removed 1 base from V and 4 bases from J; junction bases left unmatched: 8. The CDR3 DNA reads TGTGCCAGCAGTTACTTGCGGGAGGGCCTATGGTACGAGCAGTACTTC. Translation gives CASSYLREGLWYEQYF.

V gene TRBV6-5 combines with J gene TRBJ1-5; TRBD1 agrees at 9 bases. The CDR3 is made up of 16 amino acids. Germline V gives CDR1 MNHEY, CDR2 SVGAGI. Trimming cost V 3 bases and J 3 bases; bases outside gene matches: 6. In nucleotides, the CDR3 is TGTGCCAGCAGTTATACTTGGACAGGGGACAATCAGCCCCAGCATTTT. Translated, it gives CASSYTWTGDNQPQHF.

This clonotype was found many times. The chain has TRBV28 and TRBJ1-5; 7 bases align to TRBD1. The CDR3 has 17 residues. With V trimmed by 6 bases and J by 0 bases, 11 bases remained unmatched. Germline V gene sequence: CDR1 MDHEN, CDR2 SYDVKM. The CDR3 reads CASSPPQGSYSNQPQHF. DNA for the CDR3: TGTGCCAGCAGCCCTCCACAGGGGTCCTATAGCAATCAGCCCCAGCATTTT. Supplemented by reference TRBV28 and TRBJ1-5, the full variable domain reads DVKVTQSSRYLVKRTGEKVFLECVQDMDHENMFWYRQDPGLGLRLIYFSYDVKMKEKGDIPEGYSVSREKKERFSLILESASTNQTSMYLCASSPPQGSYSNQPQHFGDGTRLSIL.

The chain is built from TRBV7-8 and TRBJ1-1; no clear D gene. The CDR3 loop spans 13 amino acids. Trimming stripped 4 bases from V and 4 bases from J, with 10 bases between. Germline V gene data show CDR1 as SGHVS and CDR2 as FQNEAQ. The CDR3 nucleotides are TGTGCCAGCAGCTACGGAGAGTCCACTGAAGCTTTCTTT. Translation gives CASSYGESTEAFF.

This clonotype was counted at least ten times. The chain recombines TRBV20-1 with TRBJ2-4; tentative D call: TRBD1 (6 bases). Trimming removed 4 bases at V and 1 base at J, with 8 bases between. CDR1 is DFQATT and CDR2 is SNEGSKA in the germline V gene (reference sequence). This CDR3 is built from 13 residues. CDR3 nucleotides: TGCAGTGCTAATGACAGGGCCAAAAACATTCAGTACTTC. This translates into CSANDRAKNIQYF.

The sample holds many counts of this clonotype. The chain links TRBV7-8 to TRBJ2-2, with 11 positions matching TRBD2. Germline V CDR1 and CDR2: SGHVS, FQNEAQ. Trimming cost V 4 bases and J 1 base; bases outside gene matches: 5. The length of the CDR3 is 17 residues. CDR3: CASSWALAGVNTGELFF. The CDR3, as DNA: TGTGCCAGCAGCTGGGCACTAGCGGGAGTGAACACCGGGGAGCTGTTTTTT.